This is a list of T cell receptor beta chains from one sample in a study of OX40 agonist ivuxolimab in advanced cancers. Profiled with immunoSEQ multiplex PCR; TCRdb holds only in-frame clones, not every one. Here the sample spans approximately 22,000 clones, about 79% being singletons. Source: CD4+ or CD8+ T cells sorted from blood, taken in a trial of the OX40 agonist ivuxolimab. The source is an adult with an advanced solid tumor such as melanoma, head and neck, liver or kidney cancer. CDR3s include the opening cysteine and the closing phenylalanine or tryptophan. D genes are given only for firm matches. The size of a clone is reported for some rows only, either as once, few or many, or as a class for expanded clones.

TRBJ2-3,NA,TRBV27,NA,TGTGCCAGCAGTTTTGGCAGGGGACGAGATACGCAGTATTTT,CASSFGRGRDTQYF
TRBJ2-2,NA,TRBV6-6,NA,TGTGCCAGCAGGGCCACCGACACCGGGGAGCTGTTTTTT,CASRATDTGELFF
TRBJ2-7,NA,TRBV14,NA,TGTGCCAGCAGCCCCTTCCCGAACTACGAGCAGTACTTC,CASSPFPNYEQYF
TRBJ2-3,TRBD2,TRBV7-9,NA,TGTGCCAGCAGCCCAAGGGGACTAGCGGGAAGTTTCGATACGCAGTATTTT,CASSPRGLAGSFDTQYF
TRBJ2-5,TRBD2,TRBV5-5,few,TGTGCCAGCAGCTGGACTAGCGCCCAAACGGAGACCCAGTACTTC,CASSWTSAQTETQYF
TRBJ1-1,TRBD1,TRBV5-6,once,TGTGCCAGCAGGCTGACAGGGGAGAACACTGAAGCTTTCTTT,CASRLTGENTEAFF
TRBJ2-7,NA,TRBV5-6,NA,TGTGCCAGCCAGGCGATGGGCCCCCACTACGAGCAGTACTTC,CASQAMGPHYEQYF
TRBJ2-7,NA,TRBV9,NA,TGTGCCAGCAGCGTAGGTCAGGCCAACTCCTACGAGCAGTACTTC,CASSVGQANSYEQYF
TRBJ2-7,NA,TRBV4-1,NA,TGCGCCAGCAGCCAAGAGTATGCTCGGAGCTCCTACGAGCAGTACTTC,CASSQEYARSSYEQYF
TRBJ2-7,NA,TRBV14,NA,TGTGCCAGCAGCCAAAGCCCGCACGAGCAGTACTTC,CASSQSPHEQYF
TRBJ2-7,NA,TRBV27,NA,TGTGCCAGCAGGCAACAGCAGACCTTCGGGGAGCAGTACTTC,CASRQQQTFGEQYF
TRBJ2-3,NA,TRBV9,few,TGTGCCAGCAGCTGGGGGTCTGGCACAGATACGCAGTATTTT,CASSWGSGTDTQYF
TRBJ1-2,NA,TRBV6-5,NA,TGTGCCAGCAGTTACTCGGTCGGCCAGCGAGGCTACACCTTC,CASSYSVGQRGYTF
TRBJ2-7,TRBD2,TRBV7-9,NA,TGTGCCAGCAGCTTAGGATTCCCGGGACTAGCTGGCGGTGAGCAGTACTTC,CASSLGFPGLAGGEQYF
TRBJ1-5,NA,TRBV6-1,NA,TGTGCCAGCAGTGAAGCCCCCAATCCCCAGCATTTT,CASSEAPNPQHF
TRBJ2-7,NA,TRBV9,NA,TGTGCCAGCAGCGTGAGGGGGGATTTGGGCGAGCAGTACTTC,CASSVRGDLGEQYF
TRBJ2-2,NA,TRBV30,NA,TGTGCCTGGAGCTCAGGGGCGCTTATATCCGGGGAGCTGTTTTTT,CAWSSGALISGELFF
TRBJ1-5,NA,TRBV30,few,TGTGCCTGGAGTGTACTGGCGGGAGATCAGCCCCAGCATTTT,CAWSVLAGDQPQHF
TRBJ2-3,NA,TRBV13,NA,TGTGCCAGCAGCAGACTTTTTACAGATACGCAGTATTTT,CASSRLFTDTQYF
TRBJ2-7,NA,TRBV28,NA,TGTGCCAGCAGTTTACTGGACTCCTACGAGCAGTACTTC,CASSLLDSYEQYF
TRBJ1-1,NA,TRBV18,NA,TGTGCCAGCTCACGTGCCGGGACAAGAAGTTCAAATGGTGAAGCTTTCTTT,CASSRAGTRSSNGEAFF
TRBJ1-1,TRBD1,TRBV7-9,NA,TGTGCCAGCGGCATCAGGGGGGCGAGCACTGAAGCTTTCTTT,CASGIRGASTEAFF
TRBJ1-1,NA,TRBV25-1,NA,TGTGCCAGCACTATCACAAGGCAGTTAGGGAACACTGAAGCTTTCTTT,CASTITRQLGNTEAFF
TRBJ1-2,NA,TRBV28,once,TGTGCCAGCAGTTTCCTGTCGCAGGGGAGGGATGGCTACACCTTC,CASSFLSQGRDGYTF
TRBJ1-5,NA,TRBV2,NA,TGTGCCAGCAGGGGAGACATCGAGGTGAGGGGCGATCAGCCCCAGCATTTT,CASRGDIEVRGDQPQHF
TRBJ2-7,NA,TRBV7-3,NA,TGTGCCAGCAGCTTCCCCCCTCGGGGAAAGGACCCTCTCTCCTACGAGCAGTACTTC,CASSFPPRGKDPLSYEQYF
TRBJ2-3,TRBD2,TRBV5-4,once,TGTGCCAGCAGACTAGCGGGATCCACAGATACGCAGTATTTT,CASRLAGSTDTQYF
TRBJ2-3,NA,TRBV4-1,NA,TGCGCCAGCAGCCAAGGGTGGGTTAGCACAGATACGCAGTATTTT,CASSQGWVSTDTQYF
TRBJ2-7,TRBD1,TRBV27,NA,TGTGCCAGCAGCTGGACAGGGTTATACGAGCAGTACTTC,CASSWTGLYEQYF
TRBJ2-5,NA,TRBV7-2,NA,TGTGCCAGCAGCTTAGGGAACGTGGGGGGAGGTCAAGAGACCCAGTACTTC,CASSLGNVGGGQETQYF
TRBJ2-7,NA,TRBV28,medium-sized,TGTGCCAGCAGACCCGGCCCCAGCTACGAGCAGTACTTC,CASRPGPSYEQYF
TRBJ2-3,TRBD2,TRBV9,NA,TGTGCCAGCAGCGTACTACTAGCGGGAGGGCTGGATACGCAGTATTTT,CASSVLLAGGLDTQYF
TRBJ2-2,NA,TRBV6-4,medium-sized,TGTGCCAGCAGTGATAGGTCTGGCGGGGAGCTGTTTTTT,CASSDRSGGELFF
TRBJ2-3,TRBD1,TRBV9,NA,TGTGCCAGCAGCGTAGGGACAGGGAGCACAGATACGCAGTATTTT,CASSVGTGSTDTQYF